These 17 T cell receptor beta chains share one sample of origin, sequenced in a study of T cells in Graves' hyperthyroidism and ophthalmopathy. What was amplified from RNA transcripts were TCR beta CDR3 regions. The TCR CDR3 was amplified in a first-round RT-PCR using the HTBI primer set. Via MiXCR, TCRdb re-called the multiplex PCR reads, giving one row per CDR3 protein. The table has under 350,000 distinct CDR3 sequences, around 20% seen once; the top ten hold around half. Material for sequencing was blood. The receptors derive from a woman between 50 and 59 years old with Graves' hyperthyroidism.

This chain connects TRBV18 to TRBJ2-7, with D perhaps matching TRBD1 (6 bases). Looked up from germline, CDR1 is KGHSH and CDR2 is LQKENI. This CDR3 spans 13 amino acids. V lost 3 bases and J lost 3, with 9 bases in between. In DNA form, the CDR3 reads TGTGCCAGCTCACCTGGGACAAACTACGAGCAGTACTTC. It yields the protein CASSPGTNYEQYF.

Ten or more counts support this clonotype. J is TRBJ2-2 and V is TRBV7-3; D unclear. Germline V gene data show CDR1 as SGHTA and CDR2 as FQGTGA. The V and J ends lost 5 bases and 0 bases respectively, with 10 bases between them. The CDR3 is made up of 15 amino acids. Written as DNA, the CDR3 is TGTGCCAGCAGCCCCCTCGGAGCGAACACCGGGGAGCTGTTTTTT. Protein product: CASSPLGANTGELFF.

This clonotype appeared many times. The V call is TRBV5-1, the J call TRBJ2-7, with D perhaps matching TRBD1 (6 bases). This CDR3 contains 16 residues. Germline CDR1 reads SGHRS; CDR2 reads YFSETQ. V lost 0 bases, J lost 4 bases, and 17 bases lay in between. CDR3 amino acids: CASSLAPTGSSYEQYF. The CDR3, as DNA: TGCGCCAGCAGCTTGGCCCCCACAGGGAGTTCGTACGAGCAGTACTTC.

This clonotype came up many times. The DNA for the CDR3 is TGCAGTGCTAAGGGACTAGCGGGGGTCCGACCTAGCACAGATACGCAGTATTTT. It encodes CSAKGLAGVRPSTDTQYF. The chain has TRBV20-1 and TRBJ2-3, with 14 positions matching TRBD2. This CDR3 contains 18 residues. The J segment lost 0 bases and the V segment lost 4 bases, leaving 9 bases of the junction unmatched. Germline CDR1 is DFQATT and CDR2 is SNEGSKA (reference sequence).

This clonotype came up many times. The chain recombines TRBV28 with TRBJ1-2; D possibly corresponds to TRBD1 (6 bases). CDR3 length: 14 residues. Germline V CDR1 and CDR2: MDHEN, SYDVKM. Trimming cost V 6 bases and J 8 bases, with 19 bases left between them. Written as DNA, the CDR3 is TGTGCCAGCAGCCAAGGGGGTAGCACTAAGGGCTACACCTTC. Its translation: CASSQGGSTKGYTF.

This clonotype has at least ten counts. The chain has TRBV28 and TRBJ1-2; 8 bases are a match to TRBD1. After removal of 6 bases from V and 4 bases from J, the junction contained 4 bases not matched to a gene. The length of the CDR3 is 13 residues. Germline values: CDR1 MDHEN, CDR2 SYDVKM. As DNA, the CDR3 is TGTGCCAGCAGATCCACAGGGGGCTATGGCTACACCTTC. This codes for CASRSTGGYGYTF.

This clonotype occurred a few times. The rearrangement uses TRBV11-1 and TRBJ2-7; D gene uncertain. V lost 1 base to trimming and J lost 4 bases, with 8 bases between them. From germline, CDR1 is SGHAT and CDR2 FQDESV (reference sequence). The CDR3 runs 13 residues. DNA for the CDR3: TGTGCCAGCAGCTTAGAGTTGGCTTACGAGCAGTACTTC. Its translation is CASSLELAYEQYF.

The chain links TRBV28 to TRBJ1-4; weak D call: TRBD1 (6 bases). CDR1 and CDR2 (germline): MDHEN, SYDVKM. This CDR3 region has 15 residues. The V end was cut by 3 bases, the J end by 7 bases, with 15 bases between. The CDR3 bases are TGTGCCAGCAGTTTGCCACAGGGTAACGGTGAAAAACTGTTTTTT. It yields the protein CASSLPQGNGEKLFF.

This sequence joins TRBV5-5 and TRBJ2-7, with 7 bases lining up with TRBD1. The germline CDR1 and CDR2 sequences are SGHKS and YYEKEE (reference sequence). With V trimmed by 3 bases and J by 2 bases, 2 bases remained unmatched. The CDR3 totals 13 residues. For the CDR3, the DNA is TGTGCCAGCAGCTCGGACAGGACCTACGAGCAGTACTTC. It specifies CASSSDRTYEQYF.

This clonotype was seen at least ten times. The chain employs TRBV7-3 and TRBJ2-2; D might be TRBD1 (6 bases). The CDR3 covers 14 residues. Germline V gene lookup returns CDR1 SGHTA and CDR2 FQGTGA. With 4 bases removed from V and 4 bases from J, the gap between germline ends came to 10 bases. The CDR3 loop reads CASSYQGSTGELFF. The CDR3 bases are TGTGCCAGCAGCTACCAGGGGTCCACCGGGGAGCTGTTTTTT.

The table lists this clonotype with many counts. The gene calls are TRBV20-1 and TRBJ1-5; D is ambiguous. The CDR3 has 12 amino acids. Germline V gene sequence: CDR1 DFQATT, CDR2 SNEGSKA (reference sequence). The germline V and J ends were trimmed by 7 bases and 4 bases, with 11 bases remaining between them. CDR3 residues: CSGKEGNQPQHF. CDR3 bases: TGCAGTGGAAAAGAGGGTAATCAGCCCCAGCATTTT.

This clonotype was counted a few times. The CDR3 DNA reads as TGTGCCAGCAGTTTAGAGGGAACGCCGAGGTATGGCTACACCTTC. It yields the protein CASSLEGTPRYGYTF. This chain uses TRBV27 with TRBJ1-2, with D hard to call. The CDR3 loop spans 15 amino acids. V was trimmed by 2 bases and J by 5 bases, leaving 15 bases between them. Looked up from germline, CDR1 is MNHEY and CDR2 is SMNVEV (reference sequence).

This clonotype occurred a few times. The rearrangement uses TRBV5-6 and TRBJ1-2, with D perhaps matching TRBD1 (6 bases). V dropped 3 bases and J dropped 7 bases, with 19 bases sitting between them. From germline, CDR1 is SGHDT and CDR2 YYEEEE. There are 15 residues in the CDR3. DNA of the CDR3: TGTGCCAGCAGCTCCCTACTGGGGGGCTCTGGTGGCTACACCTTC. Its protein is CASSSLLGGSGGYTF.

This clonotype appeared a few times. This chain links TRBV12-3 or TRBV12-4 with TRBJ1-3; D is undetermined. Trimming stripped 7 bases from V and 0 bases from J, with 10 bases between. This CDR3 contains 14 residues. CDR3 protein: CASIKQSSGNTIYF. The CDR3 region has the DNA TGTGCCAGCATTAAACAGAGCTCTGGAAACACCATATATTTT.

The CDR3 loop reads CASSLLSGSLYF. The DNA of the CDR3 is TGTGCCAGCAGTTTATTGAGCGGGAGTCTGTACTTC. The chain has TRBV28 and TRBJ2-5; TRBD2 matches at 8 bases. With 1 base clipped from V and 13 bases from J, the junction kept 5 bases outside the gene matches. The length of the CDR3 is 12 residues. CDR1 and CDR2 from the germline V gene are MDHEN and SYDVKM.

The chain has TRBV6-1 and TRBJ1-2; D possibly corresponds to TRBD1 (5 bases). The length of the CDR3 is 15 residues. Deletions cut 0 bases from V and 2 bases from J, with 10 bases between. Germline V gene sequence: CDR1 MNHNS, CDR2 SASEGT. CDR3 sequence (DNA): TGTGCCAGCAGTGAAGCGCTTCGGGGGAACTATGGCTACACCTTC. This translates into CASSEALRGNYGYTF.

This chain connects TRBV6-1 to TRBJ2-2, with TRBD2 as a possible D gene (5 bases). With 0 bases removed from V and 1 base from J, the gap between germline ends came to 12 bases. CDR3 length: 17 residues. Germline V gene data show CDR1 as MNHNS and CDR2 as SASEGT. CDR3 loop: CASSEAPTGKNTGELFF. Here the CDR3 DNA reads TGTGCCAGCAGTGAAGCCCCGACGGGAAAGAACACCGGGGAGCTGTTTTTT.